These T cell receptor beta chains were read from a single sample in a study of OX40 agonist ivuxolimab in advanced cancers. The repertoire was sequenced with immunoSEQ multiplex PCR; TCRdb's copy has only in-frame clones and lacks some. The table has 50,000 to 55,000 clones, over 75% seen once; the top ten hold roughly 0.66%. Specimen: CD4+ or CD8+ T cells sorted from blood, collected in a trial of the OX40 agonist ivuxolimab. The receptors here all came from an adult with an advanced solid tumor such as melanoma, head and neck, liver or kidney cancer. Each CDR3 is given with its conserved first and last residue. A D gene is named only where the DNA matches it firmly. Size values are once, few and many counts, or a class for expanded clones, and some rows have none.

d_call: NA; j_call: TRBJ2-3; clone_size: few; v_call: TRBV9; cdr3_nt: TGTGCCAGCACTCCCAGAGGCGGGGTAAGCACAGATACGCAGTATTTT; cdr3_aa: CASTPRGGVSTDTQYF
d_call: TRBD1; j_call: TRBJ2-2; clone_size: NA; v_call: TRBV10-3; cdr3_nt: TGTGCCATCAGGGACAGGGGGGACACCGGGGAGCTGTTTTTT; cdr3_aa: CAIRDRGDTGELFF
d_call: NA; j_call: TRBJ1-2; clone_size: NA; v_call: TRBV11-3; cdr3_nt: TGTGCCAGCAGCTCGGGACGGGGCTATGGCTACACCTTC; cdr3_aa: CASSSGRGYGYTF
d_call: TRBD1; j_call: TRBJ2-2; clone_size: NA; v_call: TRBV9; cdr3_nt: TGTGCCAGCAGCGTAGTAGCCGGGACAGGGACCGGGGAGCTGTTTTTT; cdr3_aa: CASSVVAGTGTGELFF
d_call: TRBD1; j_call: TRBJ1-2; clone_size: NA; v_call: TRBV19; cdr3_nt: TGTGCCAGTAGTTGGGACAGGGACAACTATGGCTACACCTTC; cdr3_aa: CASSWDRDNYGYTF
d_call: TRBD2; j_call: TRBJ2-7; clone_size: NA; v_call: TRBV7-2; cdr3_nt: TGTGCCAGCAGCTTAACACTAGCGACCTACGAGCAGTACTTC; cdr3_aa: CASSLTLATYEQYF
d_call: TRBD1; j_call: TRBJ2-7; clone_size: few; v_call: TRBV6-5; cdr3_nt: TGTGCCAGCAGTTACGGCGGGACAGGGTGGTACGAGCAGTACTTC; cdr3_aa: CASSYGGTGWYEQYF
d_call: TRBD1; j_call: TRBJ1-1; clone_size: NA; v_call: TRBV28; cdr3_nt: TGTGCCAGCGGCCGGACAGGGTTTGAAGCTTTCTTT; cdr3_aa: CASGRTGFEAFF
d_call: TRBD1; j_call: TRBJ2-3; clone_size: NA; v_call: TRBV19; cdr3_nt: TGTGCCAGTAGTATAGCGGACAGGGGCACAGATACGCAGTATTTT; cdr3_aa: CASSIADRGTDTQYF
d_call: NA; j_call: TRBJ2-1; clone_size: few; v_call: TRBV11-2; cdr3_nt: TGTGCCAGCAGCTTAGAGTTGGGGGGGGCCTTCAATGAGCAGTTCTTC; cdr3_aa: CASSLELGGAFNEQFF
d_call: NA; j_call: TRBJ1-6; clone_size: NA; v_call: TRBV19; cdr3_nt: TGTGCCACCTCGTCAACCGGCAGGAATTCACCCCTCCACTTT; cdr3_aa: CATSSTGRNSPLHF
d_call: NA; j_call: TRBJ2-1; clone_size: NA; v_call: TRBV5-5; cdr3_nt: TGTGCCAGCAGCTTCCCTCTTAGCAATGAGCAGTTCTTC; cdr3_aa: CASSFPLSNEQFF
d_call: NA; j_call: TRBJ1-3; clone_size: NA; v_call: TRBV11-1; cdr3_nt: TGTGCCAGCAGTCCTGGGACGGACTCTGGAAACACCATATATTTT; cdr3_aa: CASSPGTDSGNTIYF
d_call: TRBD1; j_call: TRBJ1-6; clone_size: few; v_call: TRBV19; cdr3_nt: TGTGCCAGTAGTCCTAGACAGGGCTATGATTCACCCCTCCACTTT; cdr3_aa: CASSPRQGYDSPLHF
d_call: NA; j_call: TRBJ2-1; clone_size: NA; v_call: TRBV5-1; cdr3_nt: TGCGCCAGCAGCTTGGCCGCAGGGAGCTCCTACAATGAGCAGTTCTTC; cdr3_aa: CASSLAAGSSYNEQFF
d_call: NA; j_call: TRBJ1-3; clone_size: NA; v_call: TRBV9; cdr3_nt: TGTGCCAGCAGCGTAATGGGGCAGAGCTCTGGAAACACCATATATTTT; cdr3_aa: CASSVMGQSSGNTIYF
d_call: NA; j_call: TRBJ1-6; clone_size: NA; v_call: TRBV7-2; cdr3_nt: TGTGCCAGCAGCCGATCCCAGGGGCAAAATTCACCCCTCCACTTT; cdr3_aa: CASSRSQGQNSPLHF
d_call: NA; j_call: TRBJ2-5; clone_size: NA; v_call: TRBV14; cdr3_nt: TGTGCCAGCAGCCGCATCCTAGAGGGGCTATCGACCCAGTACTTC; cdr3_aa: CASSRILEGLSTQYF
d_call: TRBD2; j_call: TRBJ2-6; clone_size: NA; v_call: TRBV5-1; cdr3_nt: TGCGCCAGCAGCTTGCTACTAGCGGGGGCCGGGGCCAACGTCCTGACTTTC; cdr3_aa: CASSLLLAGAGANVLTF
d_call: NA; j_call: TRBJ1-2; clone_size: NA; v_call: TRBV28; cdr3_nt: TGTGCCAGCAGTCAGCGGGGGGCGAACTATGGCTACACCTTC; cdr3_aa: CASSQRGANYGYTF
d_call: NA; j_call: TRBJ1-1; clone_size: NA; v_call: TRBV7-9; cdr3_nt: TGTGCCAGCAGCCCAGGGAGGGGCACTGAAGCTTTCTTT; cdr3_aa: CASSPGRGTEAFF
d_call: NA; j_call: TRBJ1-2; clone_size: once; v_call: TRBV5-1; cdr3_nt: TGCGCCAGCAGCGCACAGGAAGGGGGTCGTGGCTACACCTTC; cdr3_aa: CASSAQEGGRGYTF
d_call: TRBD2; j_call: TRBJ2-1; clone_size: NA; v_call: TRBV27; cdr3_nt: TGTGCCAGCAGTTTAATCTCAGCGGGGGTCTCCTACAATGAGCAGTTCTTC; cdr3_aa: CASSLISAGVSYNEQFF
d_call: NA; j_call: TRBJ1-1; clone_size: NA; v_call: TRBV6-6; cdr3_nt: TGTGCCAGCAGTTACTTAGTGGCAGGCGCCTCTGAAGCTTTCTTT; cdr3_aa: CASSYLVAGASEAFF
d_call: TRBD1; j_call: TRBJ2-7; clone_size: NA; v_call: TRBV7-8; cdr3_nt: TGTGCCAGCAGCTTAGCGACAGGGACCTTCTACGAGCAGTACTTC; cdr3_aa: CASSLATGTFYEQYF
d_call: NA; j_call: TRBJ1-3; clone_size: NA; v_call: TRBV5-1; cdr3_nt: TGCGCCAGCAGCTTGGTCCCGGACAACTCTGGAAACACCATATATTTT; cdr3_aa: CASSLVPDNSGNTIYF
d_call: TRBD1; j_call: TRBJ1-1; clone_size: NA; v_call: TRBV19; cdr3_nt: TGTGCCAGTAGCAGGGACAGGGTCGAAGCTTTCTTT; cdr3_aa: CASSRDRVEAFF
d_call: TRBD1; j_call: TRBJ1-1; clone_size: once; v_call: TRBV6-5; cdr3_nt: TGTGCCAGTAGCAGCAGGGGGCAGACGAACACTGAAGCTTTCTTT; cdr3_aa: CASSSRGQTNTEAFF
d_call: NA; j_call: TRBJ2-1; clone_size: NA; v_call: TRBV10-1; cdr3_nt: TGCGCCAGCAACAACGACAATGAGCAGTTCTTC; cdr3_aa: CASNNDNEQFF
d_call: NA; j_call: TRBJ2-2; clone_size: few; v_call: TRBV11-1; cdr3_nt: TGTGCCAGCAGCTTTGGGGTAATGAGCACCGGGGAGCTGTTTTTT; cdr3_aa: CASSFGVMSTGELFF
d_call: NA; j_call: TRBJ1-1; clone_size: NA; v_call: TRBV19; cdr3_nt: TGTGCCAGTAGTATACAGGGTATCGGTGAAGCTTTCTTT; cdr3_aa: CASSIQGIGEAFF
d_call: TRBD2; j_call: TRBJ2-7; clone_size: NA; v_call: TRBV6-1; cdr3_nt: TGTGCCAGCAGTGAAGCTGGGGGAGGGATCTCCTACGAGCAGTACTTC; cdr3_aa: CASSEAGGGISYEQYF
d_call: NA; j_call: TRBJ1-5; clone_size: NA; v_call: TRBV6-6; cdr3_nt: TGTGCCAGCAGTTACGTGGGATTGAGCAATCAGCCCCAGCATTTT; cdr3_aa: CASSYVGLSNQPQHF
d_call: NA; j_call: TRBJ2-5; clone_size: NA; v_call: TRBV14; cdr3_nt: TGTGCCAGCAGCCGCGGTCTTAAAGAGACCCAGTACTTC; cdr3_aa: CASSRGLKETQYF
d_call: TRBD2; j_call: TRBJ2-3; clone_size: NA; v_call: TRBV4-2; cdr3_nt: TGTGCCAGCAGCCAAAGCGGGGGGGACTACACAGATACGCAGTATTTT; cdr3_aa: CASSQSGGDYTDTQYF
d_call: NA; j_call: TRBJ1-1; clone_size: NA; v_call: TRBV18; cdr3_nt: TGTGCCAGCTCACCTGCCCTGAACACTGAAGCTTTCTTT; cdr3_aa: CASSPALNTEAFF
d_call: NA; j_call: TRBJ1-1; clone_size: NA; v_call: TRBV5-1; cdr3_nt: TGCGCCAGCAGCTTGGCCGGGGAGGGTATCACTGAAGCTTTCTTT; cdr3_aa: CASSLAGEGITEAFF
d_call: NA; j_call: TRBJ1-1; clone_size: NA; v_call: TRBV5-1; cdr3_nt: TGCGCCAGCTACGAGATCAGGGGAGGCACTGAAGCTTTCTTT; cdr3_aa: CASYEIRGGTEAFF
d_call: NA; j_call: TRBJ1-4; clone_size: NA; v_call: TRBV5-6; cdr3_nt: TGTGCCAGCAGCTTTGTCGACGTATCGTTTTTT; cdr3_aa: CASSFVDVSFF
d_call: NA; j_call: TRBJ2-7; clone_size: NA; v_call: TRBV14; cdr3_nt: TGTGCCAGCAGCCAAGTAAGGGGAAACGAGCAGTACTTC; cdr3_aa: CASSQVRGNEQYF
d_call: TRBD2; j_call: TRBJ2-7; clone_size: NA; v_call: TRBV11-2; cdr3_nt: TGTGCCAGCAGCTTAGAAAGCGGGGACGAGCAGTACTTC; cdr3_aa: CASSLESGDEQYF
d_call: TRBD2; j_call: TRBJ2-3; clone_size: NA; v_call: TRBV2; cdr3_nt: TGTGCCAGCAGGGCCCCCCCCGGCGGGGGGAGCACAGATACGCAGTATTTT; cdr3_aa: CASRAPPGGGSTDTQYF
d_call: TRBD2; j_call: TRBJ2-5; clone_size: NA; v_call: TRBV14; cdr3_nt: TGTGCCAGCAGCCCGGGGACTAGCGGGCTGGGGACCCAGTACTTC; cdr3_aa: CASSPGTSGLGTQYF